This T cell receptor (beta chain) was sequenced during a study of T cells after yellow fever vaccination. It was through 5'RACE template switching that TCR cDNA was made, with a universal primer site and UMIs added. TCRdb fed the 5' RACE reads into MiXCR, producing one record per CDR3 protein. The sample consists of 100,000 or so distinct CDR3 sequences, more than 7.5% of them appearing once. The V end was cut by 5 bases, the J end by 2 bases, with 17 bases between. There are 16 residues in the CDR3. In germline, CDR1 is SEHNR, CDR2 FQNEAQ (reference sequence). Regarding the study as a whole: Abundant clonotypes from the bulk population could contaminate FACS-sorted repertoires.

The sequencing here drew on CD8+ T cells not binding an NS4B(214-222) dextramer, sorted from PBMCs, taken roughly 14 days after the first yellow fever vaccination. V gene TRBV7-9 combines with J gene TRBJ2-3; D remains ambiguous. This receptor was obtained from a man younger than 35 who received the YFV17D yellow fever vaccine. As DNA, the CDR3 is TGTGCCAGCAGCCCACGGATCCCTATAGTCACAGATACGCAGTATTTT. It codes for CASSPRIPIVTDTQYF.